Shown below are 20 T cell receptor beta chains from a single sample sequenced in a study of blood T cell repertoires in COVID-19. Measured with immunoSEQ multiplex PCR; TCRdb has only the in-frame clones, and not every one. In the table there are 250,000 or so clones, 88% of which are singletons. The sequencing sample was made of peripheral blood. The receptors were sampled from a woman aged 25 to 39 with acute or convalescent COVID-19.

This chain links TRBV5-1 with TRBJ2-7, with D maybe TRBD2 (6 bases). CDR1 is SGHRS and CDR2 is YFSETQ in the germline V gene. This CDR3 comprises 14 residues. Trimming shortened V by 2 bases and J by 3 bases, and 12 bases separated the two germline ends. CDR3 protein: CASSFNMGGYEQYF. The CDR3 DNA is TGCGCCAGCAGCTTTAATATGGGGGGCTACGAGCAGTACTTC. Full variable domain (missing parts from reference TRBV5-1 and TRBJ2-7): KAGVTQTPRYLIKTRGQQVTLSCSPISGHRSVSWYQQTPGQGLQFLFEYFSETQRNKGNFPGRFSGRQFSNSRSEMNVSTLELGDSALYLCASSFNMGGYEQYFGPGTRLTVT.

The chain couples TRBV3-1 (or the pseudogene TRBV3-2) to TRBJ2-3; 9 bases fit TRBD2. This CDR3 is built from 16 residues. Germline V gene sequence: CDR1 LGHDT, CDR2 YNNKEL (reference sequence). The trim removed 3 bases at V and 3 bases at J, leaving 7 bases unmatched. CDR3 amino acids: CASSHTTSGRTDTQYF. Written as DNA, the CDR3 is TGTGCCAGCAGCCATACGACTAGCGGAAGAACAGATACGCAGTATTTT.

This clone came up once. The chain combines TRBV11-2 with TRBJ2-2, with 7 bases identical to TRBD2. Germline trimming cut 3 bases from V and 0 bases from J; bases unmatched to any gene: 1. The CDR3 totals 15 residues. Germline values: CDR1 SGHAT, CDR2 FQNNGV. CDR3 DNA sequence: TGTGCCAGCAGCTTCGGACTAGCGAACACCGGGGAGCTGTTTTTT. This translates into CASSFGLANTGELFF.

The rearrangement links TRBV28 to TRBJ1-5; 7 bases map to TRBD1. Losses at the gene ends were 2 bases for V and 4 bases for J; bases not matched to a gene: 5. From germline, CDR1 is MDHEN and CDR2 SYDVKM. The CDR3 totals 15 residues. CDR3 in amino acids: CASSLHSGGNQPQHF. CDR3 bases: TGTGCCAGCAGTTTACATTCAGGGGGAAATCAGCCCCAGCATTTT.

The V and J genes are TRBV6-6 and TRBJ1-1, with a weak D call TRBD1 (5 bases). The germline V and J ends were trimmed by 7 bases and 7 bases, with 19 bases remaining between them. Germline V gives CDR1 MNHNY, CDR2 SVGAGI (reference sequence). The CDR3 is 14 amino acids. CDR3 DNA: TGTGCCAGCACTCTGGTGTCCAGGGTAAATGAAGCTTTCTTT. Its protein is CASTLVSRVNEAFF.

The chain combines TRBV23-1 with TRBJ1-2, with a weak D call TRBD1 (6 bases). TRBV23-1 is an ORF, and what it does is uncertain. This CDR3 contains 15 residues. The V and J ends lost 0 bases and 1 base respectively, with 9 bases between them. CDR3 coding DNA: TGCGCCAGCAGTCAATCGTCAGGGGATAACTATGGCTACACCTTC. This sequence encodes CASSQSSGDNYGYTF.

The chain combines TRBV11-3 with TRBJ1-1; possibly TRBD1 for D (5 bases). The CDR3 contains 13 residues. The ends were cut back, 5 bases at V and 5 bases at J, with 12 bases in the middle. Germline V lookup: CDR1 SGHNT, CDR2 YENEEA. CDR3 protein: CASSATRGTEAFF. Written as DNA, the CDR3 is TGTGCCAGCAGCGCTACCCGGGGGACTGAAGCTTTCTTT.

V and J are TRBV9 and TRBJ2-2; D is perhaps TRBD2 (5 bases). The CDR3 has 13 amino acids. Germline V gene lookup returns CDR1 SGDLS and CDR2 YYNGEE. Between the trimmed V and J ends, which lost 7 bases and 3 bases, there was a span of 10 bases. The CDR3 here is CASQREHTGELFF. The CDR3 DNA sequence: TGTGCCAGCCAGAGGGAGCACACCGGGGAGCTGTTTTTT.

This clone was counted once. The chain joins TRBV30 to TRBJ2-1; D not certain. V was pared by 8 bases and J by 1 base, with 18 bases between. The CDR3 is 15 amino acids. CDR1 GTSNPN and CDR2 SVGIG come from the germline V gene (reference sequence). The CDR3 bases are TGTGCCGGAGATAACGCCGGTGCATCCTACAATGAGCAGTTCTTC. It codes for CAGDNAGASYNEQFF.

The V and J genes are TRBV27 and TRBJ2-7, with D possibly matching TRBD2 (6 bases). The CDR3 has 15 amino acids. Trimming removed 4 bases at V and 0 bases at J, with 13 bases between. Germline values: CDR1 MNHEY, CDR2 SMNVEV (reference sequence). CDR3 residues: CASSSWAGSSYEQYF. CDR3 DNA: TGTGCCAGCAGTTCATGGGCGGGGAGCTCCTACGAGCAGTACTTC.

This rearrangement joins TRBV11-2 to TRBJ2-7, with 9 nucleotides matching TRBD1. Germline V gene sequence: CDR1 SGHAT, CDR2 FQNNGV. J was trimmed by 6 bases and V by 2 bases; bases with no gene match: 8. This CDR3 is built from 15 residues. The CDR3 sequence: CASSLFGTGSTEQYF. The DNA for the CDR3 is TGTGCCAGCAGCTTATTCGGGACAGGGTCGACCGAGCAGTACTTC.

The genes are TRBV7-8 and TRBJ1-3, with D tentatively TRBD1 (6 bases). V was clipped by 6 bases and J by 1 base, with 10 bases between them. From germline, CDR1 is SGHVS and CDR2 FQNEAQ. The CDR3 totals 14 residues. The CDR3 here is CASRLTGSGNTIYF. CDR3 in DNA: TGTGCCAGCAGACTTACAGGGTCTGGAAACACCATATATTTT. The full variable domain, in which reference TRBV7-8 and TRBJ1-3 provide the parts outside the CDR3, is GAGVSQSPRYKVAKRGQDVALRCDPISGHVSLFWYQQALGQGPEFLTYFQNEAQLDKSGLPSDRFFAERPEGSVSTLKIQRTQQEDSAVYLCASRLTGSGNTIYFGEGSWLTVV.

V gene TRBV18 combines with J gene TRBJ1-5, with 8 bases identical to TRBD1. The germline V gene has CDR1 KGHSH and CDR2 LQKENI. After removal of 2 bases from V and 2 bases from J, the junction contained 11 bases not matched to a gene. There are 18 residues in the CDR3. CDR3 residues: CASSPLGVGDRRNQPQHF. The CDR3 DNA follows: TGTGCCAGCTCACCATTAGGGGTTGGGGACAGGCGCAATCAGCCCCAGCATTTT. The variable domain in full, completed from reference TRBV18 and TRBJ1-5, reads NAGVMQNPRHLVRRRGQEARLRCSPMKGHSHVYWYRQLPEEGLKFMVYLQKENIIDESGMPKERFSAEFPKEGPSILRIQQVVRGDSAAYFCASSPLGVGDRRNQPQHFGDGTRLSIL.

The chain couples TRBV6-1 to TRBJ2-7; 8 bases match TRBD1. With 3 bases clipped from V and 3 bases from J, the junction kept 10 bases outside the gene matches. The CDR3 totals 16 residues. Germline V gives CDR1 MNHNS, CDR2 SASEGT. The CDR3 region has the DNA TGTGCCAGCAGTGATCTTGTCAGGACAGGGCGCTACGAGCAGTACTTC. This translates into CASSDLVRTGRYEQYF.

This rearrangement joins TRBV30 to TRBJ1-1, with 8 bases identical to TRBD1. After removal of 2 bases from V and 4 bases from J, the junction contained 3 bases not matched to a gene. Germline V gene data show CDR1 as GTSNPN and CDR2 as SVGIG (reference sequence). This CDR3 has 13 residues. This CDR3 reads CAWSRTGGTEAFF. CDR3 DNA sequence: TGTGCCTGGAGTCGAACAGGGGGCACTGAAGCTTTCTTT.

The rearrangement links TRBV18 to TRBJ1-3, with a possible D match to TRBD1 (6 bases). V gave up 8 bases and J gave up 2 bases, with 10 bases separating them. The CDR3 is 13 amino acids. Germline CDR1 and CDR2: KGHSH and LQKENI. CDR3 residues: CASMQGPGNTIYF. The CDR3 nucleotides are TGTGCCAGCATGCAGGGGCCTGGAAACACCATATATTTT. Drawing the rest from reference TRBV18 and TRBJ1-3, the complete variable domain is NAGVMQNPRHLVRRRGQEARLRCSPMKGHSHVYWYRQLPEEGLKFMVYLQKENIIDESGMPKERFSAEFPKEGPSILRIQQVVRGDSAAYFCASMQGPGNTIYFGEGSWLTVV.

This chain joins TRBV6-2 or TRBV6-3 and TRBJ2-1; the match to TRBD2 covers 11 bases. This CDR3 comprises 15 residues. Germline V gene lookup returns CDR1 MNHEY and CDR2 SVGEGT. V trimming: 4 bases; J trimming: 6 bases; junction bases outside the gene matches: 5. CDR3 amino acids: CASSLGLAASNEQFF. CDR3 in DNA: TGTGCCAGCAGTTTGGGACTAGCGGCATCCAATGAGCAGTTCTTC.

The rearrangement joins TRBV11-2 to TRBJ1-3, with D possibly TRBD1 on 6 matching bases. Trimming took off 5 bases at V and 4 bases at J, with 21 bases between the two ends. In germline, CDR1 is SGHAT, CDR2 FQNNGV. The CDR3 extends over 17 amino acids. This CDR3 is CASSRPTGGGAGNTIYF. Written as DNA, the CDR3 is TGTGCCAGCAGCCGCCCGACGGGGGGGGGCGCCGGAAACACCATATATTTT.

V is TRBV9 and J is TRBJ2-7, with D possibly matching TRBD1 (6 bases). CDR3 size: 15 residues. The germline V gene has CDR1 SGDLS and CDR2 YYNGEE. V was cut by 0 bases and J by 1 base, with 11 bases left in between. The CDR3 region is CASSVEGQKSYEQYF. CDR3 DNA sequence: TGTGCCAGCAGCGTAGAGGGACAAAAGTCCTACGAGCAGTACTTC. The full variable domain, rest sourced from reference TRBV9 and TRBJ2-7, is DSGVTQTPKHLITATGQRVTLRCSPRSGDLSVYWYQQSLDQGLQFLIQYYNGEERAKGNILERFSAQQFPDLHSELNLSSLELGDSALYFCASSVEGQKSYEQYFGPGTRLTVT.

V is TRBV19 and J is TRBJ2-1, with 10 bases identical to TRBD2. J lost 4 bases, V lost 3 bases, and 3 bases had no gene match. This CDR3 contains 15 residues. The germline V gene has CDR1 LNHDA and CDR2 SQIVND (reference sequence). The CDR3 DNA is TGTGCCAGTAGTATGATAGCGGGAGGTTACAATGAGCAGTTCTTC. Translating it yields CASSMIAGGYNEQFF.